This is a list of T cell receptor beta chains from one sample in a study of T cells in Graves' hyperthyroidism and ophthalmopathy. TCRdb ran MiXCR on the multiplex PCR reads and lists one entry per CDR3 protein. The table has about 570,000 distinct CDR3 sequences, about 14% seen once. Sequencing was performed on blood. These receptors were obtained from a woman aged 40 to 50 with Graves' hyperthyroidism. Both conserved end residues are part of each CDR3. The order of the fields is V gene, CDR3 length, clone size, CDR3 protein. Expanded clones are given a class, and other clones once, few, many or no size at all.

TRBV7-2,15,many,CASTPTGLATDTQYF
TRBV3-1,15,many,CASSQDGQPGYGYTF
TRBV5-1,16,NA,CASSLTASSNTGELFF
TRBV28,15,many,CASSREGQGNNEQFF
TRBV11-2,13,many,CASSSGTSGEQYF
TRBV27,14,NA,CASSSTRRWETQYF
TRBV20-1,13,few,CSAREQVYNEQFF
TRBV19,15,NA,CASRKNRDGTYGYTF
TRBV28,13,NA,CASTFTGGTEAFF
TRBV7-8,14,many,CASSNVGRSYEQYF
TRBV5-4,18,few,CASSFAGLAGRYTDTQYF
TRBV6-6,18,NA,CASSYPPGLVAAIYEQYF
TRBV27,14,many,CASSLYRQDQPQHF
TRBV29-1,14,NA,CSGTGDQYPYEQYF
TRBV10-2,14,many,CASSLGQSGETQYF
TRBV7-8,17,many,CASSFPRMGQGTYEQYF
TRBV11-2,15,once,CASTLRGGLQETQYF
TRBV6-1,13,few,CASRQGQGWFEFF
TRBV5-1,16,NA,CASSWGLAGGSGEQYF
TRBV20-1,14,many,CSAILGGNTGELFF
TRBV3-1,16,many,CASSLGLAGGPGEQYF
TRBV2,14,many,CASSDFSKTGELFF
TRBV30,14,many,CAWSDRALYNEQFF
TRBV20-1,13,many,CSAKDRDLETQYF
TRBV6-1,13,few,CASRRDSLTEAFF
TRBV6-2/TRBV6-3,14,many,CASSGSGLDYEQYF
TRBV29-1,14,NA,CSVEPKGMNTEAFF
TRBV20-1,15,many,CSARERIMDKDTQYF
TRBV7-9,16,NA,CASSRTGGRQQETQYF
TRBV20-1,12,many,CSARVGNTEAFF
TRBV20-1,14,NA,CSARDGPANEKLFF
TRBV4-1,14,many,CASSRQGADYGYTF
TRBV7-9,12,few,CASKGNGEKLFF
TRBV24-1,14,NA,CATSDTTSGNEQFF
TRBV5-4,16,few,CASSLPGGYSNYGYTF
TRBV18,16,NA,CASSPARSGSGYEQYF
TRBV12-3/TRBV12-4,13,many,CASRQGGGNTIYF
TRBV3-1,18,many,CASSQGLAGGLSRAEQYF
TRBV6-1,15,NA,CATLLDTGTTYEQYF
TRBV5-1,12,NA,CASSQQGNGYTF
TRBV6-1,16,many,CASSPGLAGERETQYF
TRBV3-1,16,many,CASSQRGTGRNQPQHF
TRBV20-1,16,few,CSARAWLAGVYNEQFF
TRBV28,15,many,CASSHRPGTGYGYTF
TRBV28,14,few,CASSLTGGRSPLHF
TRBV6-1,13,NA,CASSVNKNYGYTF
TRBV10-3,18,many,CAISGTSGSESNTGELFF
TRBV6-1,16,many,CASSEAAISSYNEQFF
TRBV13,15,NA,CASSPPAAASYEQYF
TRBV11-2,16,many,CASSYGTSGSLFGQYF
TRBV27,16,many,CASSLSSGSSTDTQYF
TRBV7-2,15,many,CASSLTRENTGELFF
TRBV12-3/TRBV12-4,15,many,CASTQTSGRLNEQFF
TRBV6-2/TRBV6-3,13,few,CATTTSGSYEQYF
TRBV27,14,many,CASSLLGTELEAFF
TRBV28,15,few,CASGTPGQGKNIQCF
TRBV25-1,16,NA,CASTLGGEKGQETQYF
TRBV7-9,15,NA,CASSSPGIMNTEAFF